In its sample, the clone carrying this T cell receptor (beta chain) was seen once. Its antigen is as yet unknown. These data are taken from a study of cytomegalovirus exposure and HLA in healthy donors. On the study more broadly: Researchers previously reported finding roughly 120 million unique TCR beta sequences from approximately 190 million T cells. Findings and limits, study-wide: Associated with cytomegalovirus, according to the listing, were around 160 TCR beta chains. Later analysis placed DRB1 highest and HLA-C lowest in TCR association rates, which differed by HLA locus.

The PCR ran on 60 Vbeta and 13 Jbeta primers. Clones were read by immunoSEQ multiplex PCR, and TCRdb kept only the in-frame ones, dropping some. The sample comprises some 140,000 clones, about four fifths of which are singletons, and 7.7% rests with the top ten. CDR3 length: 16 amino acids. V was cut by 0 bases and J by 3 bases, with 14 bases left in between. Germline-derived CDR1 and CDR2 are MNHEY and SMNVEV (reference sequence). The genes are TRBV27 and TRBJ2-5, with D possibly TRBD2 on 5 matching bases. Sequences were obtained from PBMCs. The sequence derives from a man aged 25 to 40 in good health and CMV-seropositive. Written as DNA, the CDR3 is TGTGCCAGCAGTTTATCCAGGACTTTGCTCGAAGAGACCCAGTACTTC. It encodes CASSLSRTLLEETQYF.